This T cell receptor (beta chain) was captured in a study of identical twins. TCRdb itself ran the 5' RACE reads through MiXCR, one entry per CDR3 protein. The table lists roughly 700,000 distinct CDR3 sequences, more than 6.5% of them singletons, with approximately 0.94% in the top ten. V dropped 2 bases and J dropped 11; count of bases not matched to a gene: 5. CDR1 and CDR2 from the germline V gene are MDHEN and SYDVKM. The CDR3 is 14 residues long. These data were also reused for a study on yellow fever vaccine responses in identical twins.

The chain couples TRBV28 to TRBJ1-4; 10 bases are shared with TRBD1. This clonotype was obtained from a woman younger than 35 in good health. The sample comprised PBMCs. The CDR3 nucleotides are TGTGCCAGCAGTTTAACGGGACAGGGGTGGAAACTGTTTTTT. Its translation: CASSLTGQGWKLFF.